The 10 T cell receptor beta chains reported below all come from one sample, sequenced in a study of OX40 agonist ivuxolimab in advanced cancers. The data were produced by immunoSEQ multiplex PCR, yet TCRdb's version contains in-frame clones alone and is incomplete. The sample includes 50,000 or so clones, 65% to 90% of them seen just once. The sequencing here drew on CD4+ or CD8+ T cells sorted from blood, taken in a trial of the OX40 agonist ivuxolimab. The receptor set was obtained from an adult with an advanced solid tumor such as melanoma, head and neck, liver or kidney cancer.

The rearrangement links TRBV30 to TRBJ1-5, with D uncertain. CDR1 is GTSNPN and CDR2 is SVGIG in the germline V gene (reference sequence). V was pared by 2 bases and J by 2 bases, with 10 bases between. The CDR3 is 14 amino acids. The CDR3 DNA reads as TGTGCCTGGAGTCGTAGGGTAGGCAATCAGCCCCAGCATTTT. Translation: CAWSRRVGNQPQHF. The variable domain in full, completed from reference TRBV30 and TRBJ1-5, reads SQTIHQWPATLVQPVGSPLSLECTVEGTSNPNLYWYRQAAGRGLQLLFYSVGIGQISSEVPQNLSASRPQDRQFILSSKKLLLSDSGFYLCAWSRRVGNQPQHFGDGTRLSIL.

V usage is TRBV10-3 and J usage is TRBJ1-3, with no clear D. CDR1 and CDR2 (germline): ENHRY, SYGVKD. V was clipped by 9 bases and J by 1 base, with 10 bases between them. The CDR3 length is 13 residues. CDR3 sequence (DNA): TGTGCCATTGTGAGTGTATCTGGAAACACCATATATTTT. Translating it yields CAIVSVSGNTIYF.

The chain uses TRBV29-1 and TRBJ2-5, with 7 nucleotides matching TRBD1. In germline, CDR1 is SQVTM, CDR2 ANQGSEA. Trimming cost V 5 bases and J 0 bases; bases outside gene matches: 3. This CDR3 region has 13 residues. CDR3 in amino acids: CSVFGQDQETQYF. CDR3 bases: TGCAGCGTTTTCGGACAGGACCAAGAGACCCAGTACTTC.

This clone was detected only once. The chain links TRBV7-8 to TRBJ1-5, with 10 bases aligning to TRBD1. V trimming: 5 bases; J trimming: 5 bases; junction bases outside the gene matches: 9. The germline V gene has CDR1 SGHVS and CDR2 FQNEAQ. There are 16 residues in the CDR3. CDR3 in amino acids: CASSRMGQGRDQPQHF. The CDR3 region has the DNA TGTGCCAGCAGCCGAATGGGACAGGGGAGGGATCAGCCCCAGCATTTT.

The chain links TRBV28 to TRBJ2-1; 11 bases line up with TRBD2. The CDR3 contains 15 residues. The germline CDR1 and CDR2 sequences are MDHEN and SYDVKM. J gave up 5 bases and V 1 base, and 1 base lay outside the gene matches. CDR3 sequence: CASSLLLAGDNEQFF. CDR3 in DNA: TGTGCCAGCAGTTTATTACTAGCGGGGGACAATGAGCAGTTCTTC. Full variable domain (outside the CDR3, taken from reference TRBV28 and TRBJ2-1): DVKVTQSSRYLVKRTGEKVFLECVQDMDHENMFWYRQDPGLGLRLIYFSYDVKMKEKGDIPEGYSVSREKKERFSLILESASTNQTSMYLCASSLLLAGDNEQFFGPGTRLTVL.

This clone is a singleton in its sample. The chain uses TRBV11-2 and TRBJ2-4, with D unclear. This CDR3 is 14 amino acids long. The germline V gene encodes CDR1 SGHAT and CDR2 FQNNGV. The germline V and J ends were trimmed by 1 base and 7 bases, with 11 bases remaining between them. The DNA of the CDR3 is TGTGCCAGCAGCTTAGCCGGACGTGGGAACATTCAGTACTTC. This encodes CASSLAGRGNIQYF.

The rearrangement joins TRBV27 to TRBJ2-1; D is unresolved. Germline CDR1 MNHEY, CDR2 SMNVEV (reference sequence). V shed 6 bases and J shed 0 bases, with 15 bases lying between them. This CDR3 spans 16 amino acids. The CDR3 is CASSYEQPLSYNEQFF. CDR3 DNA sequence: TGTGCCAGCAGCTACGAACAGCCGCTCTCCTACAATGAGCAGTTCTTC.

There are a few counts of this clone. The chain is built from TRBV12-5 and TRBJ1-1; possible D gene TRBD1, 5 bases. Germline CDR1 and CDR2: LGHNT and FRNRAP. V was shortened by 1 base and J by 0 bases, with 15 bases between the two germline ends. This CDR3 comprises 17 residues. The CDR3 DNA follows: TGTGCTAGTGGTTTGGGTCCCGCCGGGACGGTGAACACTGAAGCTTTCTTT. This translates into CASGLGPAGTVNTEAFF.

This chain uses TRBV5-1 with TRBJ2-1; D possibly matches TRBD1 or TRBD2 (6 bases each). Germline assignment: CDR1 SGHRS and CDR2 YFSETQ. This CDR3 is 15 amino acids long. V was cut by 6 bases and J by 2 bases, with 15 bases left in between. CDR3 bases: TGCGCCAGCACGGAACAGGGAGGTACCTACAATGAGCAGTTCTTC. Translated: CASTEQGGTYNEQFF.

The gene calls are TRBV27 and TRBJ1-2; 7 nucleotides match TRBD1. The CDR3 extends over 13 amino acids. V lost 2 bases to trimming and J lost 6 bases; unmatched junction nucleotides: 3. Germline values: CDR1 MNHEY, CDR2 SMNVEV (reference sequence). The CDR3: CASSLTGTDGYTF. For the CDR3, the DNA is TGTGCCAGCAGTTTAACCGGGACAGATGGCTACACCTTC.